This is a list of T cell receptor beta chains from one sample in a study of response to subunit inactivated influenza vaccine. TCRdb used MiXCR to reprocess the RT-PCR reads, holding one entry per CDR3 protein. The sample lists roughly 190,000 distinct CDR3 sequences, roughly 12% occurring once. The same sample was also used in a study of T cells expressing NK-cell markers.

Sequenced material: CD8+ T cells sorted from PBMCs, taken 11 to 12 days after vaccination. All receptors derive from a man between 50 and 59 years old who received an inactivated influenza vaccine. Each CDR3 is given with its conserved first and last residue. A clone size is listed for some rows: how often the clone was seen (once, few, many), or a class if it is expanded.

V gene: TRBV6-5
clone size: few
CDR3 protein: CASSYGTFENTEAFF

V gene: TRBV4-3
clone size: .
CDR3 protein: CASSQGLVRGRNYGYTF

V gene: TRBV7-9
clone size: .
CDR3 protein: CASSLGAGLGNEQFF

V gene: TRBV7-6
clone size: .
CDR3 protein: CASSLPGTSGGINTGELFF

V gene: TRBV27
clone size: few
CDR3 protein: CASSFSGPPDQFQETQYF

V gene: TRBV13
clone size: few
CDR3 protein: CASSPAGGQGDTQYF

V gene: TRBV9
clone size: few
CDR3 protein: CASSVGAGLGNEQFF

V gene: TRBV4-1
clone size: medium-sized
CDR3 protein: CASSQADSPLHF

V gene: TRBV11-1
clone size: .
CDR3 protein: CASSLSPGAGGPGGETQYF

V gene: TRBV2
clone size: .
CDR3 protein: CASRPHAGAETQYF

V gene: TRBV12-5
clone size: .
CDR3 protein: CASVTYGDRGGETQYF

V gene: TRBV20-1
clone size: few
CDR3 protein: CSAPDSGNTIYF

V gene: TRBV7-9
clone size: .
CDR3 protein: CASSPSSVFDEQYF

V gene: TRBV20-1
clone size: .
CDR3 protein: CSARPGSGIKNTGELFF

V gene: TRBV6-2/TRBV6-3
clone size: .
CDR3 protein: CASKLTLGLDKNNEQFF

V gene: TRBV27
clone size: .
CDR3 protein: CASSLSSGRLNEQFF

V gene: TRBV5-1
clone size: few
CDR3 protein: CASTPESGVGREQYF

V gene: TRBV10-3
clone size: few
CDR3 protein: CAISVEGLGTDTQYF